This TCR beta chain was recorded in a study of shared clonotypes between healthy human individuals (dated by TCRdb to the early 2020s). For the wider study: The cohort included a few men and a couple of women between 18 and 49 years of age. To increase sequencing depth and limit assay-specific biases, TCR repertoire library preparation and sequencing were carried out by different laboratories using diverse techniques. To estimate repertoire size and how much clonotypes are shared between individuals, the study performed deep sequencing of blood TCR repertoires from a few healthy adults. For each donor, three plates each were used for CD4 naive and CD4 memory, two plates were used for CD8 naive, and one plate was used for CD8 memory. Per donor, leukapheresis produced somewhere between about 0.85 and 8.9 billion PBMCs. Study-wide conclusions, independent of this receptor: The genetic and exposure-history diversity represented was limited by the small number of donors. Naive subsets generally had larger estimated clonotype richness than memory subsets. Only blood was sampled, and tissue TCR repertoires likely differ from those in blood. Compared with non-shared clonotypes, clonotypes shared by all four sorted-subset donors had higher generation probabilities. Approximately 5% of naive CD4, approximately 3.7% of naive CD8, about 2.5% of memory CD4, and approximately 0.39% of memory CD8 clonotypes were shared across several donors. Pairwise subsampling indicated that sequencing depth was expected to affect the degree of clonotype sharing among donors. Rarefaction of sorted-subset datasets indicated incomplete sequencing despite the large sequencing depth.

About this clone: The antigen this receptor binds is unknown. No much larger clonotype is one base removed from it; base qualities were not supplied.

Using the deep immunoSEQ assay, TCR CDR3 regions were amplified from genomic DNA by multiplex PCR. Extracted genomic DNA from each cell subset was distributed evenly across all wells of several immunoSEQ 96-well plates, and each plate was treated as a replicate. For sorted subsets, approximately 0.2 ug of genomic DNA, equivalent to around 31,000 T cell genomes, went into each replicate PCR. Purified libraries were measured with a Qubit 3.0 fluorometer, size-checked on a Bioanalyzer 2100, and measured again with the KAPA Library Quantification kit. A separate single-read 150-cycle Illumina NextSeq 550 flow cell was used to sequence each immunoSEQ 96-well plate. Processing in the source paper ran as follows. The immunoSEQ output contained only junctional sequences without quality scores, so filtering could not match that applied to full-length reads. Sequences were annotated with PyIR, a Python wrapper for IgBLAST v1.9, using IMGT germline references to assign V/J genes and CDR3. Reads were removed for weak V/J assignments (E-value above 1e-6), missing CDR3, stop codons, out-of-frame junctions, or ambiguous translated residues. V3J clonotypes were defined as sequences sharing the same inferred V gene, J gene, and CDR3 amino acid sequence. The percentage overlap between two repertoires was calculated by dividing the number of shared unique clonotypes by the size of the smaller repertoire. Richness of each repertoire was evaluated using RTK rarefaction, the Chao1 estimator, and Recon v2.1 estimates of unobserved clonotypes. For all TCRbeta clonotypes obtained by the gDNA method from a few donors, generation probabilities were computed with OLGA. The immuneACCESS repertoire file appears here via TCRdb, limited to in-frame rearrangements. These files lack a portion of the clones; in checked studies, under half of the deficit traces to unresolved V genes, and the cause of the others is not known. V and J calls plus clone size are reproduced from that table; the DNA served to infer D and trimming. A total of about 580,000 clones appear in this sample, roughly 98% of them only once. The top ten constitute 0.3% of the sample.

CD8 naive samples were obtained by positive selection for CCR7 among CD45RO-negative cells, yielding a CD45RA+CCR7+ population from which TemRA cells were excluded. The donors were healthy, HIV-negative adults with no recently reported acute infections or vaccinations. Every donor was a Caucasian adult living in Nashville, Tennessee, USA. Blood was obtained by leukapheresis, after which PBMCs were separated by Ficoll-Histopaque density gradient centrifugation and cryopreserved in liquid nitrogen vapor phase. Analytical flow cytometry was used to check the purity and quantity of each magnetically sorted T cell population. Each sorted fraction had its genomic DNA isolated and then quantified by UV absorbance on a Nanodrop 2000c. The receptor was derived from a young man in good health. Source material: naive CD8+ T cells sorted from blood. The cell subset or site label corresponds to: CD45RA+CCR7+.

In nucleotide form, the sequence is TGTGCCAGCAGTGACTCAGGGATAGGCACTGAAGCTTTCTTT. Its protein reads: CASSDSGIGTEAFF. The sequence joins TRBV6-4 to TRBJ1-1, with the D gene not clear enough to name. At the junction V is shortened by 0 bases and J by 4 bases, with 9 bases in between. CDR1 and CDR2, looked up from the germline V gene, are MRHNA and SNTAGT. From the cysteine up to the phenylalanine, the CDR3 has a length of 14 residues. The read is trimmed to its CDR3 DNA, 42 bases read in frame from base 1.